This T cell receptor beta chain was sequenced in a study of T-cell reconstitution after alpha-beta-depleted transplantation in children. The study's findings and limits: Alpha-beta T cells about two months after transplant reportedly derived from several hundred expanded graft clones. Certain patients had high TCRbeta diversity at day 60, and it came from recipient T cells and thymic progenitors that survived. Most T-cell counts and diversity one year after the transplant came from T cells that were newly produced.

About this clonotype: Its antigen remains unidentified.

This CDR3 spans 13 amino acids. Germline V gene data show CDR1 as MNHEY and CDR2 as SMNVEV (reference sequence). Unmatched junction bases numbered 6, after V lost 11 bases and J lost 4 bases. As it was prepared, the TCRbeta library received unique molecular identifiers. MiXCR was run by TCRdb on the PCR reads, yielding one entry per CDR3 protein. The table lists 90,000 to 130,000 distinct CDR3 sequences, approximately 6.6% of them singletons, with 23% in the top ten. This TCR derives from a male patient between 2 and 10 years old who had a stem cell transplant for acute lymphoblastic leukemia, so the T cells may come from the graft donor. The starting material was PBMCs, mostly from graft donor cells, obtained 360 days after TCRalphabeta/CD19-depleted stem cell transplant. This chain uses TRBV27 with TRBJ2-3; TRBD2 matches at 10 bases. The CDR3 coding sequence is TGTGCCTATACTAGCGGGATCGCAGATACGCAGTATTTT. Amino acid sequence: CAYTSGIADTQYF.